A single sample gave rise to the 30 T cell receptor beta chains below, sequenced in a study of cytomegalovirus exposure and HLA in healthy donors. The PCR ran on 60 Vbeta and 13 Jbeta primers. The protocol was immunoSEQ multiplex PCR, while the TCRdb copy is restricted to in-frame clones and leaves out a portion. The sample consists of about 180,000 clones, under 85% of them appearing once. Sequencing was carried out using PBMCs. The receptors here all came from a male donor in good health and CMV-seronegative.

The chain links TRBV27 to TRBJ2-1, with D perhaps TRBD2 (6 bases). Germline loops: CDR1 MNHEY, CDR2 SMNVEV (reference sequence). The CDR3 has 14 residues. The V end was cut by 4 bases, the J end by 0 bases, with 7 bases between. CDR3 loop: CASSSGSSYNEQFF. CDR3 in DNA: TGTGCCAGCAGTTCCGGGAGCTCCTACAATGAGCAGTTCTTC.

This clone was observed a handful of times. The chain joins TRBV29-1 to TRBJ2-1; 9 positions agree with TRBD2. The CDR3 has 13 amino acids. Per germline, CDR1 SQVTM and CDR2 ANQGSEA. The V and J ends lost 7 bases and 7 bases, in that order; junction bases with no gene match: 8. The CDR3 coding sequence is TGCAGCGCCGCCGGCCTAGCGGGGAATGAGCAGTTCTTC. This encodes CSAAGLAGNEQFF.

This clone has just a few counts. The rearrangement joins TRBV2 to TRBJ1-1; no definite D call. Trimming pared 7 bases from V and 4 bases from J, leaving 19 bases between. The CDR3 totals 15 residues. Germline V gene lookup returns CDR1 SNHLY and CDR2 FYNNEI. The DNA of the CDR3 is TGTGCCAGCATTCAGCTATCGGCGGGAGTCACTGAAGCTTTCTTT. Protein sequence: CASIQLSAGVTEAFF.

The rearrangement joins TRBV30 to TRBJ2-7; 7 positions agree with TRBD1. With V trimmed by 5 bases and J by 7 bases, 20 bases remained unmatched. The CDR3 totals 16 residues. The germline V gene has CDR1 GTSNPN and CDR2 SVGIG (reference sequence). CDR3 DNA: TGTGCCTGGCGGTTAGTTGGGGCAGGGGGAGTTGGGGAGCAGTACTTC. It translates to CAWRLVGAGGVGEQYF.

The chain employs TRBV30 and TRBJ1-5, with D possibly being TRBD1 (5 bases). Looked up from germline, CDR1 is GTSNPN and CDR2 is SVGIG (reference sequence). V was pared by 7 bases and J by 7 bases, with 14 bases between. This CDR3 is 12 amino acids long. The CDR3 reads CASGGEGQPQHF. CDR3 sequence (DNA): TGTGCCTCCGGGGGGGAAGGCCAGCCCCAGCATTTT.

The chain combines TRBV28 with TRBJ2-5; TRBD2 might be the D (5 bases). Deletions cut 7 bases from V and 4 bases from J, with 10 bases between. Per germline, CDR1 MDHEN and CDR2 SYDVKM. This CDR3 has 12 residues. The CDR3: CASTTGVETQYF. CDR3 DNA sequence: TGTGCCAGCACCACCGGGGTAGAGACCCAGTACTTC.

This clone was found once. The junction differs from germline at one of its ends, possibly a read error. The chain employs TRBV9 and TRBJ2-3; D uncertain. This CDR3 has 13 amino acids. Germline V gene lookup returns CDR1 SGDLS and CDR2 YYNGEE. DNA for the CDR3: TGTGCCAGCAGCGGCCGCTCAAGAGATGCGCAGTATTTT. This sequence encodes CASSGRSRDAQYF.

J is TRBJ1-2 and V is TRBV6-1, with D unresolved. V was trimmed by 7 bases and J by 0 bases, leaving 15 bases between them. The CDR3 covers 15 residues. Germline V gives CDR1 MNHNS, CDR2 SASEGT. CDR3 residues: CASTTAGEANYGYTF. CDR3 nucleotide sequence: TGTGCCAGCACCACGGCGGGAGAAGCTAACTATGGCTACACCTTC.

The V and J genes are TRBV6-5 and TRBJ2-2, with 9 positions matching TRBD1. Germline-derived CDR1 and CDR2 are MNHEY and SVGAGI. The ends lost 8 bases at V and 6 bases at J; junction bases unmatched: 7. The CDR3 spans 14 residues. DNA of the CDR3: TGTGCCAGCTGGACAGGGGTGGCCCCCGGGGAGCTGTTTTTT. It encodes CASWTGVAPGELFF.

This clone was seen only once. This rearrangement joins TRBV28 to TRBJ1-2; D possibly corresponds to TRBD1 (5 bases). The CDR3 runs to 17 residues. The germline V gene encodes CDR1 MDHEN and CDR2 SYDVKM. The V gene lost 6 bases and the J gene lost 2 bases, with 22 bases spanning the gap. DNA for the CDR3: TGTGCCAGCAGAGAAGGCTTAAGGTACTCAGGGAACTATGGCTACACCTTC. It yields the protein CASREGLRYSGNYGYTF.

This clone was picked up a small number of times. This rearrangement joins TRBV30 to TRBJ1-2; possibly TRBD1 for D (5 bases). The CDR3 length is 14 residues. Germline-derived CDR1 and CDR2 are GTSNPN and SVGIG (reference sequence). Trimming took 4 bases from V and 2 from J, leaving 14 bases between them. CDR3 sequence reads: CAWTRDGGNYGYTF. The CDR3 bases are TGTGCCTGGACCAGGGACGGGGGGAACTATGGCTACACCTTC.

This sequence joins TRBV4-2 and TRBJ2-7, with 7 bases matching TRBD1. This CDR3 has 13 residues. CDR1 LGHNA and CDR2 YNFKEQ come from the germline V gene. The V and J ends lost 4 bases and 6 bases, in that order; junction bases with no gene match: 6. The CDR3 sequence: CASSLDRTSEQYF. The DNA of the CDR3 is TGTGCCAGCAGCCTGGACAGGACCTCCGAGCAGTACTTC.

The chain joins TRBV30 to TRBJ2-7, with a possible D match to TRBD1 (6 bases). The CDR3 has 14 residues. V was shortened by 0 bases and J by 2 bases, with 11 bases between the two germline ends. The germline gives CDR1 GTSNPN, CDR2 SVGIG (reference sequence). Here the CDR3 DNA reads TGTGCCTGGAGTGTCAGCAGGGGCGCCTACGAGCAGTACTTC. Protein sequence: CAWSVSRGAYEQYF. The whole variable domain, remainder taken from reference TRBV30 and TRBJ2-7, is SQTIHQWPATLVQPVGSPLSLECTVEGTSNPNLYWYRQAAGRGLQLLFYSVGIGQISSEVPQNLSASRPQDRQFILSSKKLLLSDSGFYLCAWSVSRGAYEQYFGPGTRLTVT.

This clone came up a few times. This chain connects TRBV7-2 to TRBJ1-5; 8 bases are a match to TRBD1. V trimming: 2 bases; J trimming: 6 bases; junction bases outside the gene matches: 15. The CDR3 runs 18 residues. From germline, CDR1 is SGHTA and CDR2 FQGNSA. This CDR3 reads CASSLRAGSGGFRQPQHF. CDR3 nucleotide sequence: TGTGCCAGCAGCTTAAGGGCAGGGTCAGGGGGCTTTCGTCAGCCCCAGCATTTT.

The J gene is TRBJ1-2, the V gene TRBV18; no clear D. Per germline, CDR1 KGHSH and CDR2 LQKENI. CDR3 length equals 14 residues. V lost 3 bases and J lost 4, with 12 bases in between. CDR3 coding DNA: TGTGCCAGCTCACCTCTCGGGGATGGCTATGGCTACACCTTC. This gives the protein CASSPLGDGYGYTF.

The chain is built from TRBV6-1 and TRBJ2-5; 7 bases line up with TRBD1. CDR1 is MNHNS and CDR2 is SASEGT in the germline V gene. CDR3 size: 15 residues. The junction had 8 bases not matched to a gene; V was cut back by 5 bases and J by 2 bases. CDR3 protein: CASSWDRWTQETQYF. The CDR3 DNA follows: TGTGCCAGCAGTTGGGACAGATGGACGCAAGAGACCCAGTACTTC.

This sequence joins TRBV7-9 and TRBJ2-2; TRBD1 might be the D (6 bases). The ends were cut back, 5 bases at V and 9 bases at J, with 16 bases in the middle. CDR3 length: 14 amino acids. Germline CDR1 is SEHNR and CDR2 is FQNEAQ (reference sequence). CDR3 sequence: CASSRHDRPRELFF. For the CDR3, the DNA is TGTGCCAGCAGCCGACACGACAGGCCGCGGGAGCTGTTTTTT.

This rearrangement joins TRBV18 to TRBJ2-1; 7 bases line up with TRBD1. Germline CDR1 and CDR2: KGHSH and LQKENI. The CDR3 runs 16 residues. With V trimmed by 0 bases and J by 0 bases, 2 bases remained unmatched. The CDR3 reads CASSPPGQSSYNEQFF. As DNA, the CDR3 is TGTGCCAGCTCACCACCGGGACAGAGCTCCTACAATGAGCAGTTCTTC.

This chain connects TRBV2 to TRBJ1-2; no reliable D call. Trimming removed 5 bases at V and 6 bases at J, with 13 bases between. Germline V CDR1 and CDR2: SNHLY, FYNNEI. This CDR3 is 13 amino acids long. In DNA form, the CDR3 reads TGTGCCAGCAGTTTGTCGGGGTCACATGGCTACACCTTC. As protein: CASSLSGSHGYTF. Full variable domain (outside the CDR3, taken from reference TRBV2 and TRBJ1-2): EPEVTQTPSHQVTQMGQEVILRCVPISNHLYFYWYRQILGQKVEFLVSFYNNEISEKSEIFDDQFSVERPDGSNFTLKIRSTKLEDSAMYFCASSLSGSHGYTFGSGTRLTVV.

The chain links TRBV6-5 to TRBJ1-1, with 11 nucleotides matching TRBD1. V trimming: 5 bases; J trimming: 4 bases; junction bases outside the gene matches: 3. Germline CDR1 MNHEY, CDR2 SVGAGI. CDR3 length: 14 amino acids. The CDR3 bases are TGTGCCAGCAGTGCGGGACAGGGGGTCACTGAAGCTTTCTTT. This sequence encodes CASSAGQGVTEAFF.

The CDR3 is CASSEWGGAYNSPLHF. In DNA form, the CDR3 reads TGTGCCAGCAGTGAATGGGGGGGCGCCTATAATTCACCCCTCCACTTT. The gene calls are TRBV25-1 and TRBJ1-6; perhaps TRBD1 as D (6 bases). CDR1 is MGHDK, CDR2 SYGVNS, per germline. This CDR3 region has 16 residues. V gave up 1 base and J gave up 2 bases, with 9 bases separating them.

The chain's CDR3 is CASSLAGGGETQYF. The CDR3 DNA sequence: TGTGCCAGCAGTCTAGCGGGAGGAGGAGAGACCCAGTACTTC. The V and J genes are TRBV6-6 and TRBJ2-5; 11 bases are shared with TRBD2. Losses at the gene ends were 5 bases for V and 4 bases for J; bases not matched to a gene: 3. The CDR3 totals 14 residues. Germline assignment: CDR1 MNHNY and CDR2 SVGAGI (reference sequence).

This clone showed up just once. Here the CDR3 reads CASSLGASYNEQFF. Written as DNA, the CDR3 is TGTGCCAGCAGTTTAGGGGCGAGTTACAATGAGCAGTTCTTC. The J gene is TRBJ2-1, the V gene TRBV28; a weak D match, TRBD1 (5 bases). The CDR3 has 14 residues. The germline V and J ends were trimmed by 2 bases and 4 bases, with 9 bases remaining between them. Germline V gene data show CDR1 as MDHEN and CDR2 as SYDVKM.

The chain is built from TRBV6-5 and TRBJ2-5, with TRBD1 identical over 7 bases. The trim removed 9 bases at V and 1 base at J, leaving 2 bases unmatched. The CDR3 is made up of 12 amino acids. From germline, CDR1 is MNHEY and CDR2 SVGAGI. The chain's CDR3 is CASRQGQETQYF. The CDR3 DNA follows: TGTGCCAGTAGACAGGGCCAAGAGACCCAGTACTTC.

The V and J genes are TRBV28 and TRBJ2-1, with 10 bases aligning to TRBD2. The V segment lost 2 bases and the J segment 5 bases; nucleotides outside the gene matches: 12. CDR3 length equals 18 residues. Germline V CDR1 and CDR2: MDHEN, SYDVKM. The CDR3 protein is CASSLDYNQGLANNEQFF. Written as DNA, the CDR3 is TGTGCCAGCAGTTTAGACTACAACCAGGGACTAGCGAACAATGAGCAGTTCTTC.

The gene calls are TRBV14 and TRBJ2-5, with 8 bases lining up with TRBD1. Germline values: CDR1 SGHDN, CDR2 FVKESK. The V segment lost 6 bases and the J segment 5 bases; nucleotides outside the gene matches: 11. The CDR3 runs 15 residues. The CDR3 loop is CASRPGTGLMETQYF. The CDR3 DNA reads as TGTGCCAGCAGGCCTGGGACAGGATTAATGGAGACCCAGTACTTC.

The chain recombines TRBV27 with TRBJ1-5; D uncertain. From germline, CDR1 is MNHEY and CDR2 SMNVEV (reference sequence). CDR3 length: 14 amino acids. V dropped 8 bases and J dropped 4 bases, with 15 bases sitting between them. CDR3 DNA sequence: TGTGCCAGCGCAAAATTTGCGGGGAATCAGCCCCAGCATTTT. Translated: CASAKFAGNQPQHF.

Comment on this clone: This specimen includes other DNA sequences encoding the same CDR3. J is TRBJ1-2 and V is TRBV9; D is uncertain. Per germline, CDR1 SGDLS and CDR2 YYNGEE. The CDR3 consists of 13 residues. Trimming stripped 0 bases from V and 1 base from J, with 4 bases between. For the CDR3, the DNA is TGTGCCAGCAGCGTAGACAGTAACTATGGCTACACCTTC. Encoded protein: CASSVDSNYGYTF.

The chain joins TRBV6-5 to TRBJ2-7, with 7 bases identical to TRBD2. CDR3 length: 14 residues. The germline V gene encodes CDR1 MNHEY and CDR2 SVGAGI. The V gene end was trimmed by 7 bases and the J gene end by 6 bases; junction bases not matched to a gene: 12. The CDR3 sequence is CASTLDGRASEQYF. In nucleotides, the CDR3 is TGTGCCAGCACCCTTGATGGGAGGGCCAGCGAGCAGTACTTC.

The chain carries TRBV15 and TRBJ2-5; no clear D. The DNA end is more similar to TRBJ2-7, so the J call may be wrong. Germline-derived CDR1 and CDR2 are LNHNV and YYDKDF (reference sequence). The CDR3 runs to 14 residues. The CDR3 is CATSRDSVSYEQYF. DNA for the CDR3: TGTGCCACCAGCAGAGATAGTGTATCCTACGAGCAGTACTTC.